This T cell receptor (beta chain) was retrieved from a study of regulatory T cells in long-lasting Graves disease. The V and J ends lost 6 bases and 0 bases respectively, with 18 bases between them. The CDR3 sequence is 16 residues long. CDR1 KGHSH and CDR2 LQKENI come from the germline V gene. Described time point: newly diagnosed GD, antithyroid drugs for less than 3 months. After RNA was extracted from PBMCs, the TCR library was made from it. This clonotype was observed many times. Building the TCR beta libraries relied on iRepertoire HTBI primers, and CDR3 regions underwent Arm-PCR. From the multiplex PCR reads, TCRdb called clonotypes with MiXCR, one entry per CDR3 protein. This table has about 300,000 distinct CDR3 sequences, 15% to 20% appearing once.

The rearrangement uses TRBV18 and TRBJ2-7; D is uncertain. The sequences come from peripheral blood mononuclear cells (PBMCs), collected at new diagnosis, from a patient treated with antithyroid drugs. The TCR originated in a female donor with Graves disease. The CDR3 DNA is TGTGCCAGCTCCCCATCGGGTGCGGTAAGCTCCTACGAGCAGTACTTC. This sequence encodes CASSPSGAVSSYEQYF.